Below are 7 T cell receptor beta chains sequenced from a single sample in a study of T cells in Graves' hyperthyroidism and ophthalmopathy (dated by TCRdb to the late 2010s). Libraries were built with multiplex PCR. TCRdb names Illumina HiSeq 2000 as the instrument used. Amplification of TCR beta CDR3 regions was carried out from RNA transcripts. The TCR CDR3 was subjected to a first round of RT-PCR using the HTBI primer set and the Qiagen OneStep RT-PCR kit. Through fastp at Q25 and MiXCR, TCRdb rebuilt clones from the public reads, retaining in-frame beta chains. Merged by CDR3 protein, the rows form single entries marked with the most common genes and DNA. For this sample there are roughly 750,000 distinct CDR3 sequences; less than 20% appear just once. The ten most abundant clones make up 8.4% of the sample. Sequenced material: blood. The source of these receptors is a man aged 18 to 29 with Graves' hyperthyroidism.

This clonotype was detected only a few times. V and J are TRBV7-9 and TRBJ2-1, with D possibly TRBD2 on 6 matching bases. The V gene's germline CDR1 is SEHNR and CDR2 FQNEAQ (reference sequence). V was cut by 5 bases and J by 9 bases, with 17 bases left in between. The CDR3 runs to 14 residues. CDR3 amino acids: CASSLGSRRGEQFF. DNA for the CDR3: TGTGCCAGCAGCCTCGGTAGTCGGAGGGGTGAGCAGTTCTTC.

This clonotype was counted only a few times. The chain links TRBV20-1 to TRBJ1-1, with D perhaps matching TRBD1 (5 bases). Germline assignment: CDR1 DFQATT and CDR2 SNEGSKA (reference sequence). CDR3 length: 13 amino acids. The V end lost 3 bases, the J end lost 4 bases, and 12 bases lay between the germline ends. The CDR3 spells CSARGPRGTEAFF. CDR3 coding DNA: TGCAGTGCTAGGGGGCCGAGGGGCACTGAAGCTTTCTTT.

This clonotype occurred many times. V is TRBV6-6 and J is TRBJ2-1; D is undetermined. The CDR3 has 12 residues. With 2 bases removed from V and 8 bases from J, the gap between germline ends came to 7 bases. Germline V gene lookup returns CDR1 MNHNY and CDR2 SVGAGI (reference sequence). The CDR3 sequence is CASSYPGYEQFF. The DNA of the CDR3 is TGTGCCAGCAGTTACCCGGGCTATGAGCAGTTCTTC.

In this sample, this clonotype turned up many times. The chain has TRBV11-3 and TRBJ1-5; possible D gene TRBD1, 6 bases. Trimming removed 6 bases from V and 6 bases from J, with 15 bases in between. Germline loops: CDR1 SGHNT, CDR2 YENEEA. CDR3 size: 14 residues. Here the CDR3 DNA reads TGTGCCAGCAGGTTGGCCCGAGGGGGTCAGCCCCAGCATTTT. Its translation: CASRLARGGQPQHF.

The chain recombines TRBV30 with TRBJ2-3; 10 positions match TRBD2. Germline lookup yields CDR1 GTSNPN and CDR2 SVGIG (reference sequence). The length of the CDR3 is 14 residues. As DNA, the CDR3 is TGTGCTCTGAGGCTAGCGGGAGCCGCAGATACGCAGTATTTT. It codes for CALRLAGAADTQYF.

Turning to this clonotype: A much larger clone is a single base away; this may be a read error. This chain joins TRBV20-1 and TRBJ2-1; the D gene is possibly TRBD2 (6 bases). Germline lookup yields CDR1 DFQATT and CDR2 SNEGSKA (reference sequence). The CDR3 covers 13 residues. CDR3 residues: CSAMTPPGDEHFF. The CDR3 region has the DNA TGCAGTGCTATGACCCCCCCGGGGGATGAGCATTTCTTC.

The table lists this clonotype with many counts. The rearrangement links TRBV5-1 to TRBJ2-3; tentatively, D is TRBD2 (7 bases). The CDR3 is 12 residues long. The V gene lost 7 bases and the J gene lost 9 bases, with 15 bases spanning the gap. Germline assignment: CDR1 SGHRS and CDR2 YFSETQ. The CDR3, as DNA: TGCGCCAGCTCCCAAGGGGGGGCAACGCAGTATTTT. Its translation is CASSQGGATQYF. The whole variable domain, remainder taken from reference TRBV5-1 and TRBJ2-3, is KAGVTQTPRYLIKTRGQQVTLSCSPISGHRSVSWYQQTPGQGLQFLFEYFSETQRNKGNFPGRFSGRQFSNSRSEMNVSTLELGDSALYLCASSQGGATQYFGPGTRLTVL.